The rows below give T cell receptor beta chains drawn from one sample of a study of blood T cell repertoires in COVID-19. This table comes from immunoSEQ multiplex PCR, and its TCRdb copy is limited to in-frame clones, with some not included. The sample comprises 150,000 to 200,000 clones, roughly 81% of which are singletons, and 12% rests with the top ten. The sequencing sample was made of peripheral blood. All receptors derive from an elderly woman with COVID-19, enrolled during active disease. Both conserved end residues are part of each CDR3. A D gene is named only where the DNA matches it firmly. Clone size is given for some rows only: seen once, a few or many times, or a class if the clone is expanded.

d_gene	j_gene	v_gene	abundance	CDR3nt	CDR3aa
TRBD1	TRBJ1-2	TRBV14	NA	TGTGCCAGCAGCCAAACAGGGGTGGGAGGCTACACCTTC	CASSQTGVGGYTF
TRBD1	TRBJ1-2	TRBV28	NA	TGTGCCATCACGAGCCGGGACAGGTTCCCCTATGGCTACACCTTC	CAITSRDRFPYGYTF
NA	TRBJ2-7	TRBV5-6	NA	TGTGCCAGCAGCGTCGCCCTGACTACCTACGAGCAGTACTTC	CASSVALTTYEQYF
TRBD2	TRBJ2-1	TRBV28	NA	TGTGCCAGCACTCTAGCGGGGGCCAATGAGCAGTTCTTC	CASTLAGANEQFF
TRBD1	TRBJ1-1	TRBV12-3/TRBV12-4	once	TGTGCCAGCAGTTCATATGGGACAGGTGAAGCTTTCTTT	CASSSYGTGEAFF
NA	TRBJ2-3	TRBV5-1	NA	TGCGCCAGCAGCTTGTTCGGCCTAGCAAATTTGGATACGCAGTATTTT	CASSLFGLANLDTQYF
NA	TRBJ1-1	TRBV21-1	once	TGTGCCAGCAGCACATCCAACAGGACAGGGGGGACTGAAGCTTTCTTT	CASSTSNRTGGTEAFF
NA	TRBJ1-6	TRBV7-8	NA	TGTGCCAGCAGCTTAGAACCAGGGGAACACGGGGTCCTCCACTTT	CASSLEPGEHGVLHF
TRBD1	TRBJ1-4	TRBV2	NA	TGTGCCAGCAGTTGGGACAGACAAACTAATGAAAAACTGTTTTTT	CASSWDRQTNEKLFF
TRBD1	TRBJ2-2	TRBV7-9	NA	TGTGCCAGCAGCTTAAGACAGGGGGGCACCGGGGAGCTGTTTTTT	CASSLRQGGTGELFF
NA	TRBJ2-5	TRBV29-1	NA	TGCAGCGTTGGGCCCCGGGCCCAGTACTTC	CSVGPRAQYF
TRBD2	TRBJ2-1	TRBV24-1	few	TGTGCCACCAGTGTGACGCCGGGACTAGCTGACCACAATGAGCAGTTCTTC	CATSVTPGLADHNEQFF
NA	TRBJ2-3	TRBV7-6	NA	TGTGCCAGCAGCGTCGCCCAGGGAAGGACAGATACGCAGTATTTT	CASSVAQGRTDTQYF
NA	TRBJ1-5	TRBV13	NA	TGTGCCAGCACCCCCCTCACAGGGTTTTGGAGCAATCAGCCCCAGCATTTT	CASTPLTGFWSNQPQHF
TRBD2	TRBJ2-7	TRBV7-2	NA	TGTGCCAGCAGCCCCGCTAGCGGGGGGGCCTACGAGCAGTACTTC	CASSPASGGAYEQYF
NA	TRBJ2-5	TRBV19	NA	TGTGCCAGTAGTATAGAAGTCGACTATGGAGAGACCCAGTACTTC	CASSIEVDYGETQYF
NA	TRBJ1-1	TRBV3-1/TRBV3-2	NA	TGTGCCAGCAGTATGGGAGGATTGAACACTGAAGCTTTCTTT	CASSMGGLNTEAFF
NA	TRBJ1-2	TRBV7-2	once	TGTGCCAGCAGCCAGGCAGGGATAATGGATGGCTACACCTTC	CASSQAGIMDGYTF
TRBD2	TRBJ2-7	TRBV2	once	TGTGCCAGCAGTTTCCGGACTAGCGGGGGTGTTGATCAGTACTTC	CASSFRTSGGVDQYF
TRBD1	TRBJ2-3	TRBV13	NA	TGTGCCAGCAGCTACCGGACAGGGGGCGCAGATACGCAGTATTTT	CASSYRTGGADTQYF
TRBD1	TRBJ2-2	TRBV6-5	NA	TGTGCCAGCAGTAAGCAAGACAGGGCGACCGGGGAGCTGTTTTTT	CASSKQDRATGELFF
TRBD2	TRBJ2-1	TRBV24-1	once	TGTGCCACCAGTGACCCGGGACTATACAATGAGCAGTTCTTC	CATSDPGLYNEQFF
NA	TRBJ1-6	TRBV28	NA	TGTGCCAGCATCCCACAGGGCCGCACCTATAATTCACCCCTCCACTTT	CASIPQGRTYNSPLHF
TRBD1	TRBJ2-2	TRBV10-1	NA	TGCGCCAGCAGTGAGTCGAAACATCTTCAGGACAGGGGATTCACCGGGGAGCTGTTTTTT	CASSESKHLQDRGFTGELFF
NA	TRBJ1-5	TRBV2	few	TGTGCCAGTTCCGGGGTGTTCAATCAGCCCCAGCATTTT	CASSGVFNQPQHF
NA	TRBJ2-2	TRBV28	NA	TGTGCCAGCAGTAGCCCCGGACATAGGAACACCGGGGAGCTGTTTTTT	CASSSPGHRNTGELFF
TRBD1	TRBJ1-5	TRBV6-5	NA	TGTGCCAGCACGGTAAAACAGGGGTTCGGTCAGCCCCAGCATTTT	CASTVKQGFGQPQHF
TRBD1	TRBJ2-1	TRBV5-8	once	TGTGCCAGCAGCTTGGTGGGACAGTCCTACAATGAGCAGTTCTTC	CASSLVGQSYNEQFF
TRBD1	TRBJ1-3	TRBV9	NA	TGTGCCAGCAGTCAAGGGACAGGGTCTGGAAACACCATATATTTT	CASSQGTGSGNTIYF
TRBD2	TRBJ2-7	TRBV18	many	TGTGCCAGCTCACCGGGACTAGACTCCTACGAGCAGTACTTC	CASSPGLDSYEQYF
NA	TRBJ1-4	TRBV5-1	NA	TGCGCCAGCAGCTTGGGGGCAACAGGAACTAATGAAAAACTGTTTTTT	CASSLGATGTNEKLFF
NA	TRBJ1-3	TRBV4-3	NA	TGCGCCAGCAGCCCCACCCCAGGGGCTGGAAACACCATATATTTT	CASSPTPGAGNTIYF
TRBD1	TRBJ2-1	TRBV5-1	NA	TGCGCCAGCAGCCCGGCACAGGGGACACTCAATGAGCAGTTCTTC	CASSPAQGTLNEQFF
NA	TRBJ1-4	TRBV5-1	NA	TGCGCCAGCAGCTTGTCGTCAGGGTATGATGAAAAACTGTTTTTT	CASSLSSGYDEKLFF
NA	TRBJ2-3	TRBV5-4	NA	TGTGCCAGCAGTTGGGACTCCAGGGATACGCAGTATTTT	CASSWDSRDTQYF
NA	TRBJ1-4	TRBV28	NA	TGTGCCAGCAGTTTGGGGGGGATCGGTGAAAAACTGTTTTTT	CASSLGGIGEKLFF
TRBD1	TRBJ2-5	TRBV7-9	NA	TGTGCCAGCAGCCCCAACCCCGACAGGGGGAGAGAGACCCAGTACTTC	CASSPNPDRGRETQYF
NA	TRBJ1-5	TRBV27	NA	TGTGCCAGCAGTTTTCTATCTGGCAATCAGCCCCAGCATTTT	CASSFLSGNQPQHF
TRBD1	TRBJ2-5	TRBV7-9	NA	TGTGCCAGCAGCCACAGGGGCCGAGAGACCCAGTACTTC	CASSHRGRETQYF
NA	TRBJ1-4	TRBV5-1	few	TGCGCCAGCAGCTTGGCAGGGCTTAATGAAAAACTGTTTTTT	CASSLAGLNEKLFF
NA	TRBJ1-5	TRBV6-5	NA	TGTGCCAGCAGTTATTCCCCTACAGGGAGCAATCAGCCCCAGCATTTT	CASSYSPTGSNQPQHF
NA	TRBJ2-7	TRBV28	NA	TGTGCCAGCAGTCGGCTCCGGGACTACGAGCAGTACTTC	CASSRLRDYEQYF
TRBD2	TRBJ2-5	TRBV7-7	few	TGTGCCAGCAGCCCACGAGCGGGGGGGCTTGAGACCCAGTACTTC	CASSPRAGGLETQYF
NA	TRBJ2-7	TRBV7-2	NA	TGTGCCAGCAGCTTAAGACAAGGACTCTACGAGCAGTACTTC	CASSLRQGLYEQYF
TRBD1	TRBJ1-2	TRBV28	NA	TGTGCCAGCAGACCTAGGGACAGCTATGGCTACACCTTC	CASRPRDSYGYTF
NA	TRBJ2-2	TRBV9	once	TGTGCCAGCAGCCTCCGAGACGCAGGAAAAACCGGGGAGCTGTTTTTT	CASSLRDAGKTGELFF
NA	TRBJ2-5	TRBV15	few	TGTGCCACCGGTACTAGGTTCGGGGAGACCCAGTACTTC	CATGTRFGETQYF